What follows are 9 T cell receptor beta chains derived from one specimen sequenced in a study of OX40 agonist ivuxolimab in advanced cancers. Generated by immunoSEQ multiplex PCR, the TCRdb table keeps only in-frame clones and is missing some. The table lists some 86,000 clones, about 92% of them singletons. The source was CD4+ or CD8+ T cells sorted from blood, collected in a trial of the OX40 agonist ivuxolimab. The source of these receptors is an adult with an advanced solid tumor such as melanoma, head and neck, liver or kidney cancer.

The gene calls are TRBV6-5 and TRBJ1-2; 9 bases fit TRBD1. J gave up 7 bases and V 7 bases, and 7 bases lay outside the gene matches. The germline V gene encodes CDR1 MNHEY and CDR2 SVGAGI. The CDR3 consists of 13 residues. DNA of the CDR3: TGTGCCAGCACCACCCGACAGGGGGGTGGCTACACCTTC. Amino acid sequence: CASTTRQGGGYTF.

V is TRBV2 and J is TRBJ2-3, with D perhaps assigned TRBD1 or TRBD2 (5 bases each). Trimming removed 7 bases at V and 1 base at J, with 15 bases between. The germline V gene has CDR1 SNHLY and CDR2 FYNNEI. The CDR3 runs 15 residues. DNA for the CDR3: TGTGCCAGCACCGCGTCGGGGACGGGCACAGATACGCAGTATTTT. This gives the protein CASTASGTGTDTQYF.

The sample holds one count of this clone. The genes are TRBV12-1 and TRBJ1-2. TRBV12-1 corresponds to a pseudogene. This CDR3 is built from 19 residues. The CDR3 protein is CASSSMTRTDKNANYGYTF. The CDR3 DNA is TGTGCCAGCAGCTCAATGACAAGGACCGATAAAAACGCTAACTATGGCTACACCTTC.

The genes are TRBV6-1 and TRBJ1-1; the D is unclear. The CDR3 has 15 amino acids. CDR1 is MNHNS and CDR2 is SASEGT in the germline V gene. Trimming cost V 8 bases and J 0 bases, with 16 bases left between them. In nucleotides, the CDR3 is TGTGCCAGCTTAAGAATAAGAACCCTGAACACTGAAGCTTTCTTT. This encodes CASLRIRTLNTEAFF.

This chain links TRBV5-1 with TRBJ2-3; TRBD2 is a possible D gene (6 bases). CDR3 length equals 15 residues. V was trimmed by 0 bases and J by 0 bases, leaving 8 bases between them. Germline V gene data show CDR1 as SGHRS and CDR2 as YFSETQ. The CDR3 reads CASSLAGGSTDTQYF. The CDR3, as DNA: TGCGCCAGCAGCTTGGCTGGGGGGAGCACAGATACGCAGTATTTT. Variable domain in full (rest from reference TRBV5-1 and TRBJ2-3): KAGVTQTPRYLIKTRGQQVTLSCSPISGHRSVSWYQQTPGQGLQFLFEYFSETQRNKGNFPGRFSGRQFSNSRSEMNVSTLELGDSALYLCASSLAGGSTDTQYFGPGTRLTVL.

J is TRBJ1-4 and V is TRBV18; TRBD1 matches 8 bases. The CDR3 spans 14 residues. The J segment lost 8 bases and the V segment lost 2 bases, leaving 4 bases of the junction unmatched. CDR1 and CDR2 from the germline V gene are KGHSH and LQKENI. In DNA form, the CDR3 reads TGTGCCAGCTCACCAAGGACAGGGAGGGAAAAACTGTTTTTT. This translates into CASSPRTGREKLFF.

This clone was found a few times. The chain has TRBV5-1 and TRBJ1-4; TRBD1 might be the D (5 bases). Trimming pared 0 bases from V and 8 bases from J, leaving 14 bases between. CDR1 and CDR2 from the germline V gene are SGHRS and YFSETQ. This CDR3 has 15 residues. In nucleotides, the CDR3 is TGCGCCAGCAGCTTGGGGGCCAGGGCAGGCGAAAAACTGTTTTTT. As protein: CASSLGARAGEKLFF.

This clone was observed a single time. V is TRBV7-9 and J is TRBJ2-5; D unclear. Germline V gives CDR1 SEHNR, CDR2 FQNEAQ (reference sequence). The CDR3 is 11 residues long. Trimming cost V 5 bases and J 1 base, with 2 bases left between them. CDR3 amino acids: CASSLQETQYF. The DNA for the CDR3 is TGTGCCAGCAGCCTCCAAGAGACCCAGTACTTC.

V is TRBV10-3 and J is TRBJ1-2; D possibly corresponds to TRBD1 (5 bases). Looked up from germline, CDR1 is ENHRY and CDR2 is SYGVKD. Trimming took off 8 bases at V and 2 bases at J, with 15 bases between the two ends. CDR3 length: 14 amino acids. This chain's CDR3 is CAISGGMFNYGYTF. CDR3 coding DNA: TGTGCCATCTCGGGGGGAATGTTCAACTATGGCTACACCTTC.